The present entry profiles one TCR beta chain with its context. Its antigen is as yet unknown. This sample was included in a study of shared clonotypes between healthy human individuals. Study at large: The people who gave samples were two women and a few men aged 18 to 49. Whole-study findings and limits: About 5% of naive CD4 clonotypes were shared across several donors.

Naive CD8 isolation took CD45RO-negative cells positively selected for CCR7 and excluded terminally differentiated effector memory CD45RA+ cells. Among the donors, all were Caucasian adults who lived in Nashville, Tennessee. The germline V gene has CDR1 LNHDA and CDR2 SQIVND (reference sequence). V shed 5 bases, J shed 0 bases, and the junction held 5 bases outside the gene matches. This CDR3 comprises 15 residues. How the authors handled the data: From ImmunoSEQ came sequences covering only the junction and carrying no quality scores, so filtering differed. Sequencing was performed with immunoSEQ multiplex PCR; in TCRdb, only in-frame clones are kept and a portion is missing. V and J calls plus clone size are reproduced from that table; the DNA served to infer D and trimming. The sample contains around 2,000,000 clones, roughly 95% of which appear only once.

What was sequenced was naive CD8+ T cells sorted from blood. J is TRBJ2-7 and V is TRBV19, with TRBD1 matching over 9 bases. The TCR comes from a man younger than 30 in good health. The CDR3 sequence is CASSVGTGTSYEQYF. The CDR3 DNA reads as TGTGCCAGTAGTGTCGGGACAGGGACCTCCTACGAGCAGTACTTC.